Listed below are T cell receptor beta chains from one sample, sequenced in a study of cytomegalovirus exposure and HLA in healthy donors. Using immunoSEQ multiplex PCR, the repertoire was profiled, and TCRdb retains in-frame clones only, with some absent. The data contain around 68,000 clones, about 70% of them seen just once; the ten biggest clones take up approximately 9.9%. The sequencing input was PBMCs. The receptors originated from a woman in her twenties or thirties in good health and CMV-seronegative. Both conserved end residues are part of each CDR3. A D gene is named only where the DNA matches it firmly. The size of a clone is reported for some rows only, either as once, few or many, or as a class for expanded clones.

TRBJ1-1	few	TRBV5-4	.	TGTGCCTTTCGTCAGGTAACTGAAGCTTTCTTT	CAFRQVTEAFF
TRBJ2-3	.	TRBV5-1	.	TGCGCCAGCAGCTCTCGAGCAGATACGCAGTATTTT	CASSSRADTQYF
TRBJ1-4	.	TRBV11-2	TRBD1	TGTGCCAGCAGACAGACAGGGGGGCATGAAAAACTGTTTTTT	CASRQTGGHEKLFF
TRBJ2-3	once	TRBV11-3	TRBD2	TGTGCCAGCAGCTTACAGCGGGGGGGCGCAGATACGCAGTATTTT	CASSLQRGGADTQYF
TRBJ2-1	few	TRBV6-5	.	TGTGCCAGCAGTTACGGGGCACACAATGAGCAGTTCTTC	CASSYGAHNEQFF
TRBJ2-2	once	TRBV5-4	TRBD1	TGTGCCAGCAGCACCGGACAGGGACGTAACACCGGGGAGCTGTTTTTT	CASSTGQGRNTGELFF
TRBJ2-3	.	TRBV25-1	.	TGTGCCAGCAGGAGGGGGGGGGCGTCCTTACGAGATACGCAGTATTTT	CASRRGGASLRDTQYF
TRBJ2-7	.	TRBV6-5	TRBD1	TGTGCCAGCAGTTATCGGGGCGGCAGGGGGCGAAGAGAGCAGTACTTC	CASSYRGGRGRREQYF
TRBJ1-1	.	TRBV7-2	.	TGTGCCAGCAGCTGGGACGGGGGGAGTGGGACTGAAGCTTTCTTT	CASSWDGGSGTEAFF
TRBJ1-2	.	TRBV6-4	.	TGTGCCAGCAGTGACTCTCCTACAGGGAACTATGGCTACACCTTC	CASSDSPTGNYGYTF
TRBJ2-3	.	TRBV10-3	.	TGTGCCATCAGTCCTAGCGCAGATACGCAGTATTTT	CAISPSADTQYF
TRBJ1-4	.	TRBV7-9	TRBD1	TGTGCCAGCAGCTTACGAGGGACAGATAATGAAAAACTGTTTTTT	CASSLRGTDNEKLFF
TRBJ1-2	.	TRBV6-4	.	TGTGCCAGCAGTCCTTTTGCCGGGAATAACTATGGCTACACCTTC	CASSPFAGNNYGYTF
TRBJ1-5	.	TRBV5-5	.	TGTGCCAGCAGCGTTGACACGGATCAGCCCCAGCATTTT	CASSVDTDQPQHF
TRBJ2-7	.	TRBV5-6	.	TGTGCCAGCAGTAAACGGGACACCTACTACGAGCAGTACTTC	CASSKRDTYYEQYF
TRBJ1-1	.	TRBV27	.	TGTGCCAGCAGTTATCGTAGGGGTACTGAAGCTTTCTTT	CASSYRRGTEAFF
TRBJ1-2	.	TRBV2	.	TGTGCCAGCAACTTCGGGGCGACAGGTGGCTACACCTTC	CASNFGATGGYTF
TRBJ2-2	.	TRBV5-4	.	TGTGCCAGCAGAGTAGCAGTCGCGAACACCGGGGAGCTGTTTTTT	CASRVAVANTGELFF
TRBJ2-2	once	TRBV7-2	TRBD2	TGTGCCAGCAGCTCAAGACTAGCGGGGGGCTCCGGGGAGCTGTTTTTT	CASSSRLAGGSGELFF